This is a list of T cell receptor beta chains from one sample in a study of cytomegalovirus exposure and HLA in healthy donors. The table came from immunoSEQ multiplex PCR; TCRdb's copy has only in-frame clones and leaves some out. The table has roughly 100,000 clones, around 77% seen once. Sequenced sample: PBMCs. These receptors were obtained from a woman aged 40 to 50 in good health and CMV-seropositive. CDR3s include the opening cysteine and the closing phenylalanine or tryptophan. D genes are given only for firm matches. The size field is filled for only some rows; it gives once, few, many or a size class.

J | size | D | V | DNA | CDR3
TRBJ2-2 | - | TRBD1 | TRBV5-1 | TGCGCCAGCAGCCTCGGACAGGCCGCCAACACCGGGGAGCTGTTTTTT | CASSLGQAANTGELFF
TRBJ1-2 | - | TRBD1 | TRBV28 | TGTGCCAGCAGTTCCGCCGGACAGGTCGATGGCTACACCTTC | CASSSAGQVDGYTF
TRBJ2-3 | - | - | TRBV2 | TGTGCCAGCAGTGAGAGGAGCGATACGCAGTATTTT | CASSERSDTQYF
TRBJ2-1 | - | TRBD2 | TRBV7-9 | TGTGCCAGCAGCTTATCTAGCGGATACAATGAGCAGTTCTTC | CASSLSSGYNEQFF
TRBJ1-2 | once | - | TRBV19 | TGTGCCAGTAGTATCCAGGGCGCTAACTATGGCTACACCTTC | CASSIQGANYGYTF
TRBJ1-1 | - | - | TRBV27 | TGTGCCAGCAGTTTATACAGGAACACTGAAGCTTTCTTT | CASSLYRNTEAFF
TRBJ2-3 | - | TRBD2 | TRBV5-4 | TGTGCCAGCAGCCCGACTAGCGGGAGTGCAGATACGCAGTATTTT | CASSPTSGSADTQYF
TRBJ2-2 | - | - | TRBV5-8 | TGTGCCAGCAGCCAAGGCCCAGGGCGCCGGACCGGGGAGCTGTTTTTT | CASSQGPGRRTGELFF
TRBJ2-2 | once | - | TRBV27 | TGTGCCAGCAGTTCAGTTGTTGGGAACACCGGGGAGCTGTTTTTT | CASSSVVGNTGELFF
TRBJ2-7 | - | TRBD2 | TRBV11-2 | TGTGCCAGCAGCTTAGATGGACTAGCGGGTTTCTCCTACGAGCAGTACTTC | CASSLDGLAGFSYEQYF
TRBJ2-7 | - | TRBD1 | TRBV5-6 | TGTGCCAGCACCTCTTTTTACAGGGGGCGCCACGAGCAGTACTTC | CASTSFYRGRHEQYF
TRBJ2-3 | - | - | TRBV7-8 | TGTGCCAGCAGCCGAGGGAGGTTCATCCGCACAGATACGCAGTATTTT | CASSRGRFIRTDTQYF
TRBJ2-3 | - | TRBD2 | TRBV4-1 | TGCGCCAGCAGCCCGTCTGCGGGGGGCAGGGACACAGATACGCAGTATTTT | CASSPSAGGRDTDTQYF
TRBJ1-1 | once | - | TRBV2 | TGTGCCAGCAGTTTCGCGTGGGGCAACACTGAAGCTTTCTTT | CASSFAWGNTEAFF
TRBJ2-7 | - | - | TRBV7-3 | TGTGCCAGCAGCTTTTTTACGGGAGAAGGCTCCTACGAGCAGTACTTC | CASSFFTGEGSYEQYF
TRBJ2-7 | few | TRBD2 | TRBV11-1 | TGTGCCAGCAGCTTAGGCTGGCCTAGCGGATCCTACGAGCAGTACTTC | CASSLGWPSGSYEQYF
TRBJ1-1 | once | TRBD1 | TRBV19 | TGTGCCAGTAGCCCAAATAACAGGGGCTGGTCCATGAACACTGAAGCTTTCTTT | CASSPNNRGWSMNTEAFF
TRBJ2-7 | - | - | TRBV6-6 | TGTGCCAGCAGTTACCCCAAGAGGAGCTCCTACGAGCAGTACTTC | CASSYPKRSSYEQYF
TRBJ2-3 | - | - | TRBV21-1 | TGTGCCAGCAGCAACCCGTTAGCGGGAATTCTAGATACGCAGTATTTT | CASSNPLAGILDTQYF
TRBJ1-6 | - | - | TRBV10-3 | TGTGCCATCAGTGTTGACGGAGGAGATTATTCACCCCTCCACTTT | CAISVDGGDYSPLHF
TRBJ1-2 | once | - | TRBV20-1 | TGCAGTGCTAAAACAGGGTTTGGCTACACCTTC | CSAKTGFGYTF
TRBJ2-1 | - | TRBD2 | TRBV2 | TGTGCCAGCAGTGCACTAGCGGGCTCCTACAATGAGCAGTTCTTC | CASSALAGSYNEQFF
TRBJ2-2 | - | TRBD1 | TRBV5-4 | TGTGCCAGCAGCGACGGGACAGGCGCAATGAACACCGGGGAGCTGTTTTTT | CASSDGTGAMNTGELFF
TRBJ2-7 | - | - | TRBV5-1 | TGCGCCAGCAGCTTGGCAGGCTTTCCCTACGAGCAGTACTTC | CASSLAGFPYEQYF
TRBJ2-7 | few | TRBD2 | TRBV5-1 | TGCGCCAGCAGCTCCGGGACTACGTATTCCTACGAGCAGTACTTC | CASSSGTTYSYEQYF
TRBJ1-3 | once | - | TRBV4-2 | TGTGCCAGCAGCCAAGGACTGAACTCTGGAAACACCATATATTTT | CASSQGLNSGNTIYF
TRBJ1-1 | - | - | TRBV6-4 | TGTGCCAGCAGGCAATCAGGGAACACTGAAGCTTTCTTT | CASRQSGNTEAFF
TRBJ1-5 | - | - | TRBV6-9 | TGTGCCAGCAACACCTTCTTCCAGGGGAAAAACAATCAGCCCCAGCATTTT | CASNTFFQGKNNQPQHF
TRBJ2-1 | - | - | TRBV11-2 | TGTGCCAGCAGCTTCTCTTCTAGCGCCGCCTACAATGAGCAGTTCTTC | CASSFSSSAAYNEQFF
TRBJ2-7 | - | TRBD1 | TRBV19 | TGTGCCAGTAGTGCTCGGACAGGGATCTACGAGCAGTACTTC | CASSARTGIYEQYF
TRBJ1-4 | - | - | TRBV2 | TGTGCCAGCAGTGAAGAAGTGAGGGAAAAACTGTTTTTT | CASSEEVREKLFF
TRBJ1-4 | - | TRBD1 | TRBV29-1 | TGCAGCGTTGAAGATTTCTGGGGACAGGGTGGTGAAAAACTGTTTTTT | CSVEDFWGQGGEKLFF
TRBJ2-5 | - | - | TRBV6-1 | TGTGCCAGCAGTGAAGGTTTAGGGGCCGGGCAAGAGACCCAGTACTTC | CASSEGLGAGQETQYF
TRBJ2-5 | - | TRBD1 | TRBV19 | TGTGCCAGTAACAGGGGGCGGTCAGAGACCCAGTACTTC | CASNRGRSETQYF
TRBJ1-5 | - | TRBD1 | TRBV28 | TGTGCCAGTGACAGGGGGATGGATCAGCCCCAGCATTTT | CASDRGMDQPQHF
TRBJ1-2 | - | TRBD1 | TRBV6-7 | TGTGCCAGCAGTTACGGGTTACAGGGGGCAAGGTGCTATGGCTACACCTTC | CASSYGLQGARCYGYTF
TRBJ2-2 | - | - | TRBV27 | TGTGCCAGCAGTTTACGATACCTGTCCGGGACACCGAACACCGGGGAGCTGTTTTTT | CASSLRYLSGTPNTGELFF
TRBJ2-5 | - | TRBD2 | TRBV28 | TGTGCCAGCAGTTCTTCTGTCGGACTAGCGGGGGGTGGGGGGACCCAGTACTTC | CASSSSVGLAGGGGTQYF
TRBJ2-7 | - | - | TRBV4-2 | TGTGCCAGCAGCCAAGTGACGGGAACCTACGAGCAGTACTTC | CASSQVTGTYEQYF
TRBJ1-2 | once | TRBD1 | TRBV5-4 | TGTGCCAGCAGTCGACAGGGGAACTATGGCTACACCTTC | CASSRQGNYGYTF